One sample yielded the 32 T cell receptor beta chains listed below, sequenced in a study of blood T cell repertoires in COVID-19 (dated by TCRdb to between 2020 and 2021). Libraries were constructed by the immunoSEQ multiplex PCR assay. The table comes from immuneACCESS by way of TCRdb, which keeps in-frame sequences with V and J called. Part of the clones is missing from these tables; in studies checked, under half for an unresolved V gene and the rest for unknown reasons. This sample lists hundreds of thousands of clones; about 86% were detected once. The biggest ten clones account for 7% to 10% of the sample. Sample: peripheral blood. The receptor set was obtained from a woman in her fifties or sixties with acute or convalescent COVID-19.

A few counts support this clone. The rearrangement uses TRBV5-1 and TRBJ2-2; D call uncertain. Between the trimmed V and J ends, which lost 0 bases and 6 bases, there was a span of 12 bases. There are 15 residues in the CDR3. Germline CDR1 is SGHRS and CDR2 is YFSETQ. Here the CDR3 DNA reads TGCGCCAGCAGCTTGGGATTACAATCTGCCGGGGAGCTGTTTTTT. Its protein is CASSLGLQSAGELFF.

In DNA form, the CDR3 reads TGTGCCATCAGTGAGTCGAACGGCTCTGGGGCCAACGTCCTGACTTTC. This sequence encodes CAISESNGSGANVLTF. The chain uses TRBV10-3 and TRBJ2-6; D unclear. V lost 0 bases, J lost 0 bases, and 6 bases lay in between. Per germline, CDR1 ENHRY and CDR2 SYGVKD. The CDR3 totals 16 residues.

This clone was detected only once. In nucleotides, the CDR3 is TGTGCCACCAGTGATTCTGACCTCGGACAGGTTAATCAGCCCCAGCATTTT. Translating it yields CATSDSDLGQVNQPQHF. The V gene is TRBV24-1, the J gene TRBJ1-5; 7 positions agree with TRBD1. Germline V gene data show CDR1 as KGHDR and CDR2 as SFDVKD. The CDR3 totals 17 residues. The V gene end was trimmed by 2 bases and the J gene end by 4 bases; junction bases not matched to a gene: 10.

V is TRBV6-6 and J is TRBJ2-3; D call uncertain. The CDR3 runs 13 residues. V was pared by 5 bases and J by 2 bases, with 8 bases between. Germline V gene sequence: CDR1 MNHNY, CDR2 SVGAGI (reference sequence). The CDR3 region has the DNA TGTGCCAGCAGTCGGCAGGTCACAGATACGCAGTATTTT. Encoded protein: CASSRQVTDTQYF.

This clone was seen a few times. The chain has TRBV18 and TRBJ2-2; 10 bases match TRBD1. V lost 3 bases, J lost 4 bases, and 5 bases stayed unmatched. This CDR3 has 16 residues. Germline V CDR1 and CDR2: KGHSH, LQKENI. CDR3 amino acids: CASSPGQGFFTGELFF. CDR3 in DNA: TGTGCCAGCTCACCGGGACAGGGGTTCTTCACCGGGGAGCTGTTTTTT.

The rearrangement links TRBV7-3 to TRBJ2-2; 7 bases fit TRBD2. CDR1 SGHTA and CDR2 FQGTGA come from the germline V gene. This CDR3 has 17 amino acids. V lost 1 base, J lost 5 bases, and 10 bases stayed unmatched. The CDR3: CASSLNPLSSGTGELFF. DNA for the CDR3: TGTGCCAGCAGCTTAAATCCCCTCTCTAGCGGAACCGGGGAGCTGTTTTTT.

The rearrangement links TRBV5-1 to TRBJ2-7, with 9 bases that match TRBD2. The CDR3 runs 14 residues. Germline V gene lookup returns CDR1 SGHRS and CDR2 YFSETQ. V lost 5 bases to trimming and J lost 2 bases; unmatched junction nucleotides: 5. CDR3: CASRGVAGAYEQYF. The CDR3 nucleotides read TGCGCCAGCAGAGGGGTAGCGGGAGCCTACGAGCAGTACTTC.

The table lists this clone with a count of one. The chain combines TRBV28 with TRBJ2-7, with 11 bases fitting TRBD2. Germline V gene lookup returns CDR1 MDHEN and CDR2 SYDVKM. The CDR3 runs 13 residues. Trimming took 6 bases from V and 5 from J; bases not matched to a gene: 3. CDR3 amino acids: CASRLAGDNEQYF. As DNA, the CDR3 is TGTGCCAGCAGACTAGCGGGAGACAACGAGCAGTACTTC.

V is TRBV18 and J is TRBJ2-7, with D perhaps matching TRBD1 (6 bases). Germline CDR1 and CDR2: KGHSH and LQKENI. V lost 4 bases and J lost 5, with 15 bases in between. The CDR3 length is 14 residues. The CDR3 coding sequence is TGTGCCAGCTCACGGACAGCAGGGCCCCACGAGCAGTACTTC. It is translated as CASSRTAGPHEQYF. The full variable domain, in which reference TRBV18 and TRBJ2-7 provide the parts outside the CDR3, is NAGVMQNPRHLVRRRGQEARLRCSPMKGHSHVYWYRQLPEEGLKFMVYLQKENIIDESGMPKERFSAEFPKEGPSILRIQQVVRGDSAAYFCASSRTAGPHEQYFGPGTRLTVT.

This clone was seen a single time. V and J are TRBV7-2 and TRBJ2-3, with TRBD1 identical over 7 bases. With 5 bases clipped from V and 5 bases from J, the junction kept 1 base outside the gene matches. The germline CDR1 and CDR2 sequences are SGHTA and FQGNSA. The CDR3 sequence is 12 residues long. CDR3: CASSPGGDTQYF. The CDR3 region has the DNA TGTGCCAGCAGCCCAGGGGGAGATACGCAGTATTTT.

The V call is TRBV7-9, the J call TRBJ1-1, with TRBD1 matching over 7 bases. Germline V gene data show CDR1 as SEHNR and CDR2 as FQNEAQ (reference sequence). The CDR3 totals 14 residues. The V and J ends lost 5 bases and 1 base, in that order; junction bases with no gene match: 4. This chain's CDR3 is CASSAGQTNTEAFF. CDR3 sequence (DNA): TGTGCCAGCAGCGCGGGACAGACGAACACTGAAGCTTTCTTT.

The V and J genes are TRBV19 and TRBJ2-3, with TRBD2 matching 8 bases. Germline CDR1 is LNHDA and CDR2 is SQIVND (reference sequence). Trimming cost V 5 bases and J 6 bases; bases outside gene matches: 10. This CDR3 is built from 15 residues. For the CDR3, the DNA is TGTGCCAGTAGTGTCCTCAGCGGGAGCCTTGATACGCAGTATTTT. It encodes CASSVLSGSLDTQYF.

The V call is TRBV28, the J call TRBJ1-4; no firm D call. Germline V gives CDR1 MDHEN, CDR2 SYDVKM. This CDR3 is built from 15 residues. Trimming shortened V by 9 bases and J by 0 bases, and 14 bases separated the two germline ends. CDR3 DNA: TGTGCCAGTTCAAAGTGGGCAGCAACTAATGAAAAACTGTTTTTT. It yields the protein CASSKWAATNEKLFF.

This clone showed up many times. This chain connects TRBV10-3 to TRBJ2-1, with 7 positions matching TRBD2. Germline lookup yields CDR1 ENHRY and CDR2 SYGVKD. The CDR3 is 14 residues long. With V trimmed by 6 bases and J by 0 bases, 2 bases remained unmatched. DNA for the CDR3: TGTGCCATCAGCGGGGGGAGCTCCTACAATGAGCAGTTCTTC. Protein: CAISGGSSYNEQFF.

The chain has TRBV2 and TRBJ1-1; D possibly corresponds to TRBD1 (6 bases). This CDR3 region has 15 residues. V gave up 6 bases and J gave up 1 base, with 15 bases separating them. Germline CDR1 SNHLY, CDR2 FYNNEI. CDR3 residues: CASSPGDRSNTEAFF. In DNA, the CDR3 is TGTGCCAGCAGCCCTGGAGACAGGTCGAACACTGAAGCTTTCTTT.

The rearrangement joins TRBV6-5 to TRBJ1-2; no clear D. The CDR3 is made up of 12 amino acids. V lost 7 bases to trimming and J lost 0 bases, with 6 bases between them. Germline V gene data show CDR1 as MNHEY and CDR2 as SVGAGI. As DNA, the CDR3 is TGTGCCAGCAAGTGGCCTAACTATGGCTACACCTTC. It encodes CASKWPNYGYTF.

The chain carries TRBV18 and TRBJ2-1, with D possibly being TRBD1 (5 bases). The CDR3 sequence is 15 residues long. Germline lookup yields CDR1 KGHSH and CDR2 LQKENI. V shed 1 base and J shed 6 bases, with 13 bases lying between them. Here the CDR3 DNA reads TGTGCCAGCTCACCACGGCAGGGTTCGTTCAATGAGCAGTTCTTC. It is translated as CASSPRQGSFNEQFF. The entire variable domain, with the rest obtained from reference TRBV18 and TRBJ2-1, is as follows: NAGVMQNPRHLVRRRGQEARLRCSPMKGHSHVYWYRQLPEEGLKFMVYLQKENIIDESGMPKERFSAEFPKEGPSILRIQQVVRGDSAAYFCASSPRQGSFNEQFFGPGTRLTVL.

The chain recombines TRBV5-1 with TRBJ1-2; the match to TRBD1 covers 9 bases. The germline gives CDR1 SGHRS, CDR2 YFSETQ. The CDR3 length is 14 residues. V trimming: 4 bases; J trimming: 2 bases; junction bases outside the gene matches: 3. DNA for the CDR3: TGCGCCAGCAGCGTGGGACAGGGCAACTATGGCTACACCTTC. Its translation: CASSVGQGNYGYTF. Full variable domain (rest looked up from reference TRBV5-1 and TRBJ1-2): KAGVTQTPRYLIKTRGQQVTLSCSPISGHRSVSWYQQTPGQGLQFLFEYFSETQRNKGNFPGRFSGRQFSNSRSEMNVSTLELGDSALYLCASSVGQGNYGYTFGSGTRLTVV.

The CDR3 sequence: CASSIVWPGQGALRQPQHF. CDR3 DNA: TGTGCCAGTAGTATAGTTTGGCCGGGACAGGGGGCATTACGTCAGCCCCAGCATTTT. J is TRBJ1-5 and V is TRBV19; 12 bases align to TRBD1. Germline V gene lookup returns CDR1 LNHDA and CDR2 SQIVND (reference sequence). The length of the CDR3 is 19 residues. Trimming took 1 base from V and 6 from J; bases not matched to a gene: 13.

The chain is built from TRBV10-1 and TRBJ2-2; TRBD2 aligns across 8 bases. The CDR3 has 15 amino acids. Germline CDR1 WNHNN, CDR2 SYGVQD (reference sequence). Germline trimming cut 7 bases from V and 7 bases from J; bases unmatched to any gene: 11. DNA of the CDR3: TGCGCCAGCACTGTCGGGAGGGAAATCGACGGGGAGCTGTTTTTT. It codes for CASTVGREIDGELFF.

V usage is TRBV19 and J usage is TRBJ1-2; 10 positions agree with TRBD1. Germline assignment: CDR1 LNHDA and CDR2 SQIVND (reference sequence). Losses at the gene ends were 3 bases for V and 7 bases for J; bases not matched to a gene: 11. This CDR3 contains 16 residues. CDR3 DNA sequence: TGTGCCAGTAGTATCAGGGACAGGGGATCGGGCCCTGGCTACACCTTC. This codes for CASSIRDRGSGPGYTF.

The chain couples TRBV6-5 to TRBJ1-4; tentative D call: TRBD1 (5 bases). The CDR3 is 15 residues long. Germline V gives CDR1 MNHEY, CDR2 SVGAGI. V was pared by 7 bases and J by 0 bases, with 12 bases between. This CDR3 is CASTGREATNEKLFF. DNA of the CDR3: TGTGCCAGCACGGGACGGGAGGCAACTAATGAAAAACTGTTTTTT.

This rearrangement joins TRBV19 to TRBJ1-2; 8 bases fit TRBD1. CDR1 and CDR2 (germline): LNHDA, SQIVND (reference sequence). The CDR3 runs to 13 residues. V shed 5 bases and J 2 bases; nucleotides not matched to a gene: 1. CDR3 loop: CASSHRGNYGYTF. The CDR3 DNA follows: TGTGCCAGTAGTCACAGGGGGAACTATGGCTACACCTTC.

The table lists this clone with many counts. This rearrangement joins TRBV28 to TRBJ2-5; 8 nucleotides agree with TRBD1. Germline CDR1 MDHEN, CDR2 SYDVKM. CDR3 length: 13 residues. V shed 10 bases, J shed 3 bases, and the junction held 7 bases outside the gene matches. For the CDR3, the DNA is TGTGCCATCGCGGACAGGGAAGAAGAGACCCAGTACTTC. Translated: CAIADREEETQYF.

In this sample, this clone turned up a few times. The gene calls are TRBV5-1 and TRBJ2-7; 11 bases are a match to TRBD1. The CDR3 extends over 14 amino acids. The V gene's germline CDR1 is SGHRS and CDR2 YFSETQ. With V trimmed by 5 bases and J by 3 bases, 4 bases remained unmatched. DNA of the CDR3: TGCGCCAGCAGTCCCGGGACAGGGGGCTACGAGCAGTACTTC. Residues: CASSPGTGGYEQYF.

The chain couples TRBV28 to TRBJ1-2; D unclear. V was trimmed by 5 bases and J by 4 bases, leaving 17 bases between them. Germline V gene lookup returns CDR1 MDHEN and CDR2 SYDVKM. CDR3 size: 15 residues. Here the CDR3 reads CASSIAPLVSYGYTF. The CDR3, as DNA: TGTGCCAGCAGTATTGCTCCCCTAGTATCCTATGGCTACACCTTC.

This clone appeared a few times. The rearrangement joins TRBV5-4 to TRBJ2-2; 9 nucleotides line up with TRBD1. Germline values: CDR1 SGHNT, CDR2 YYREEE (reference sequence). The CDR3 totals 18 residues. V trimming: 4 bases; J trimming: 6 bases; junction bases outside the gene matches: 16. The CDR3 coding sequence is TGTGCCAGCAGCCGCCCCCAGACAGGGGGGGCCGGGGCCGGGGAGCTGTTTTTT. It codes for CASSRPQTGGAGAGELFF. The entire variable domain, with the rest obtained from reference TRBV5-4 and TRBJ2-2, is as follows: ETGVTQSPTHLIKTRGQQVTLRCSSQSGHNTVSWYQQALGQGPQFIFQYYREEENGRGNFPPRFSGLQFPNYSSELNVNALELDDSALYLCASSRPQTGGAGAGELFFGEGSRLTVL.

This chain connects TRBV6-1 to TRBJ2-5, with TRBD1 as a possible D gene (5 bases). This CDR3 has 15 residues. V was trimmed by 0 bases and J by 3 bases, leaving 11 bases between them. CDR1 is MNHNS, CDR2 SASEGT, per germline. CDR3 nucleotide sequence: TGTGCCAGCAGTGAAGCGACCGCAGGGAAAGAGACCCAGTACTTC. Protein: CASSEATAGKETQYF.

This rearrangement joins TRBV6-5 to TRBJ1-2, with 11 positions matching TRBD1. The CDR3 is 16 residues long. Germline V lookup: CDR1 MNHEY, CDR2 SVGAGI. J lost 3 bases, V lost 4 bases, and 7 bases had no gene match. This CDR3 is CASSSPRDRGYYGYTF. CDR3 DNA sequence: TGTGCCAGCAGTTCCCCCCGGGACAGGGGGTACTATGGCTACACCTTC.

This clone has more than one count but fewer than ten. Other DNA sequences of this sample code for an identical CDR3. The chain has TRBV11-1 and TRBJ2-2; 8 nucleotides align to TRBD1. The CDR3 runs to 15 residues. Germline assignment: CDR1 SGHAT and CDR2 FQDESV (reference sequence). V shed 5 bases, J shed 4 bases, and the junction held 6 bases outside the gene matches. The CDR3 DNA reads as TGTGCCAGCAGCCCGGACAGGGTTGGCACCGGGGAGCTGTTTTTT. Encoded protein: CASSPDRVGTGELFF.

This chain links TRBV27 with TRBJ2-7, with D perhaps matching TRBD1 (6 bases). Trimming took off 5 bases at V and 0 bases at J, with 8 bases between the two ends. The CDR3 covers 13 residues. Germline V gives CDR1 MNHEY, CDR2 SMNVEV (reference sequence). The CDR3 DNA reads TGTGCCAGCAGTCCAGGGGCCTCCTACGAGCAGTACTTC. Amino acids: CASSPGASYEQYF.

The V gene is TRBV19, the J gene TRBJ1-2, with D unresolved. Trimming took 5 bases from V and 8 from J, leaving 15 bases between them. CDR1 is LNHDA and CDR2 is SQIVND in the germline V gene (reference sequence). There are 13 residues in the CDR3. CDR3 in amino acids: CASSQPGRRGYTF. The CDR3 region has the DNA TGTGCCAGTAGTCAGCCGGGCAGGAGGGGCTACACCTTC.